The clone carrying this T cell receptor (beta chain) was seen only a few times. Its cognate antigen is unknown. This sample stems from a study of HIV-infected patients and healthy controls. Roughly three months, about 14 weeks, into antiretroviral therapy, follow-up blood was collected. All unsorted peripheral T cells were captured because whole blood was used without fractionation. People with immunomodulatory therapy, recent vaccination or treatment interruptions were not enrolled. Points from the study as a whole: CMV-associated CDR3s mostly grew nonsignificantly during therapy, while HIV-associated CDR3s declined significantly. The study did not determine the donors' HLA types. With just sixteen HIV-infected individuals processed, the findings' generality was considered strongly limited.

The V gene lost 0 bases and the J gene lost 2 bases, with 11 bases spanning the gap. CDR3 length equals 16 residues. The V gene's germline CDR1 is SQVTM and CDR2 ANQGSEA. Alpha and beta constant-region primers primed reverse transcription of 400 to 500 ng RNA. Using multiplexing indices, alpha and beta chain libraries were generated apart by chain-specific third strand synthesis. Using its own MiXCR run on the 5' RACE reads, TCRdb lists one record per CDR3 protein. The repertoire has some 20,000 distinct CDR3 sequences, about 8.7% of them found once; the top ten carry 21%. The sample in question was blood, obtained during antiretroviral therapy. The TCR comes from an adult with HIV infection. The gene calls are TRBV29-1 and TRBJ2-6; D gene unclear. The CDR3 region is CSVEDWTKPGANVLTF. The CDR3 region has the DNA TGCAGCGTTGAAGATTGGACGAAACCTGGGGCCAACGTCCTGACTTTC.